The sequence of this T cell receptor beta chain was determined in a study of radiation and T cells in renal cell carcinoma. Study in general: Nephrectomy followed 15 Gy stereotactic body radiation by 4 weeks.

General study points: From baseline, blood top tumor clonotypes peaked at 2 weeks post-radiation.

The sample holds one count of this clone. Its antigen is unknown. Sequencing used immunoSEQ multiplex PCR; TCRdb keeps in-frame clones, though not all of them. The repertoire holds roughly 120,000 clones, with roughly four fifths as singletons. The time point was: blood 2 weeks post-SBRT. The treatment here: 15 Gy SBRT to primary tumor, nephrectomy 4 weeks later. Serial blood draws occurred at baseline and 2 and 4 weeks post-SBRT. Clear cell pathology was present in this patient's renal cell carcinoma. The starting material was blood, obtained from a patient whose treatment included radiotherapy and nephrectomy. The sequence was obtained from a woman in her sixties with renal cell carcinoma.

CDR3 nucleotide sequence: TGTGCCAGCGGGGGGAGGGGGACGTTCAATTCACCCCTCCACTTT. Translated, it gives CASGGRGTFNSPLHF. The chain couples TRBV6-1 to TRBJ1-6, with a weak D call TRBD1 (6 bases). The CDR3 sequence is 15 residues long. V was clipped by 8 bases and J by 7 bases, with 18 bases between them. Germline V gene data show CDR1 as MNHNS and CDR2 as SASEGT.